One sample yielded the 2 T cell receptor beta chains listed below, sequenced in a study of T cells in localized non-small cell lung cancer. Clones were read by immunoSEQ multiplex PCR, and TCRdb kept only the in-frame ones, dropping some. The sample includes roughly 2,300 clones, around 24% of them seen just once. The starting material was lung tumor tissue, obtained before any cancer treatment. All receptors derive from a woman aged 40-69 years with stage II lung adenocarcinoma.

The chain uses TRBV19 and TRBJ1-1; 10 positions agree with TRBD1. The CDR3 consists of 12 residues. Trimming took 6 bases from V and 6 from J; bases not matched to a gene: 1. Germline V gene lookup returns CDR1 LNHDA and CDR2 SQIVND (reference sequence). CDR3 DNA sequence: TGTGCCAGTAGGACAGGGGGCTCTGAAGCTTTCTTT. It translates to CASRTGGSEAFF.

This clone is judged medium-sized (0.01 to 0.1%). The chain combines TRBV9 with TRBJ2-1; weak D call: TRBD1 (6 bases). The germline V gene has CDR1 SGDLS and CDR2 YYNGEE. The CDR3 runs 14 residues. V gave up 2 bases and J gave up 8 bases, with 14 bases separating them. CDR3 loop: CASSVWGRVDEQFF. In DNA, the CDR3 is TGTGCCAGCAGCGTGTGGGGGCGCGTCGATGAGCAGTTCTTC.